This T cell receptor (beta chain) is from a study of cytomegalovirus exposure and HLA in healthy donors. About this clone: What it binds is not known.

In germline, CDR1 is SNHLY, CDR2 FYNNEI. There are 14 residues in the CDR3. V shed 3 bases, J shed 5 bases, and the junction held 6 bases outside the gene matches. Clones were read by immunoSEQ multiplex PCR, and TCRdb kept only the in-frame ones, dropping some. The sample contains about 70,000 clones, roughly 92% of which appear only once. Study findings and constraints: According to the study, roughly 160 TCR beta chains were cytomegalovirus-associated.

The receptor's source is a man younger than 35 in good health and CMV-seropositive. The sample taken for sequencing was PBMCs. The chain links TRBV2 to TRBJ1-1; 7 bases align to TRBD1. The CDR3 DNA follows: TGTGCCAGCAGTGAGGGGCAGGGGGAGACTGAAGCTTTCTTT. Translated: CASSEGQGETEAFF.